This T cell receptor beta chain originates from a study of blood T cell repertoires in COVID-19. In the original processing: Quantification of nucleated cells was approximated via reference gene primer amplification. Here immunoSEQ multiplex PCR was the method, and the copy in TCRdb shows in-frame clones only, minus some. V and J calls and clone size are given by that table; D and trimming were obtained from the DNA. The table lists roughly 81,000 clones, 82% of them singletons. The CDR3 has 11 residues. V gave up 6 bases and J gave up 4 bases, with 6 bases separating them. Germline CDR1 SNHLY, CDR2 FYNNEI. This clone counts as medium-sized.

The sample was peripheral blood. This chain uses TRBV2 with TRBJ1-2, with no clear D. The receptor comes from a man aged 55 to 69 with acute or convalescent COVID-19. CDR3 region: CASSNSYGYTF. Here the CDR3 DNA reads TGTGCCAGCAGCAATTCCTATGGCTACACCTTC.